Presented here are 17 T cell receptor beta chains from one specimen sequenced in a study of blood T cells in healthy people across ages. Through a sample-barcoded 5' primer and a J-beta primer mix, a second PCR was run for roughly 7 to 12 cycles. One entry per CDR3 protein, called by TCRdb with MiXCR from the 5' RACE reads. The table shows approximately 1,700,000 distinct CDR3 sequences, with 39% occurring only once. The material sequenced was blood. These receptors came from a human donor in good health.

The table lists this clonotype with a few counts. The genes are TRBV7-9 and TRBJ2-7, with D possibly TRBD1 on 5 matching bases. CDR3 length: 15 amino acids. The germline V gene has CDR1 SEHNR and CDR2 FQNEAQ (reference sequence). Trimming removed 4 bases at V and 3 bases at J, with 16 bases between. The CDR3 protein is CASSSRALGNYEQYF. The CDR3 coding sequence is TGTGCCAGCAGCTCCAGGGCCCTGGGGAACTACGAGCAGTACTTC.

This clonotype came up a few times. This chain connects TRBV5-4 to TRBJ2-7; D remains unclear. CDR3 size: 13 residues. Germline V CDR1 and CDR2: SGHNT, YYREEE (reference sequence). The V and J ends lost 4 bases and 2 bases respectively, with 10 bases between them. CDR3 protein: CASSPRPAYEQYF. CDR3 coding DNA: TGTGCCAGCAGCCCTCGTCCAGCCTACGAGCAGTACTTC.

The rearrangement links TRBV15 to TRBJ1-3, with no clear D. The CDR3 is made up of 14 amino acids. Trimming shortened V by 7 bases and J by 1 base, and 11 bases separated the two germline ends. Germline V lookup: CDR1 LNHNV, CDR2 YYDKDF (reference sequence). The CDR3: CATTHDYSGNTIYF. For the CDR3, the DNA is TGTGCCACCACCCACGATTATTCTGGAAACACCATATATTTT.

The CDR3 DNA is TGTGCCAGCAGCGGGACAGGGGGGTACTACAATGAGCAGTTCTTC. As protein: CASSGTGGYYNEQFF. This chain connects TRBV7-2 to TRBJ2-1; 11 bases line up with TRBD1. CDR1 is SGHTA and CDR2 is FQGNSA in the germline V gene. The trim removed 5 bases at V and 3 bases at J, leaving 3 bases unmatched. The CDR3 totals 15 residues. Together with reference TRBV7-2 and TRBJ2-1, the CDR3 gives the full variable domain: GAGVSQSPSNKVTEKGKDVELRCDPISGHTALYWYRQSLGQGLEFLIYFQGNSAPDKSGLPSDRFSAERTGGSVSTLTIQRTQQEDSAVYLCASSGTGGYYNEQFFGPGTRLTVL.

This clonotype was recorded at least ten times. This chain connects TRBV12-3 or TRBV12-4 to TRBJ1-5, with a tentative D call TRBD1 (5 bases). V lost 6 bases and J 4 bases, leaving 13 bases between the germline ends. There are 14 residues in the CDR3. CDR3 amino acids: CASSAGVANQPQHF. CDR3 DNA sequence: TGTGCCAGCAGCGCGGGGGTCGCTAATCAGCCCCAGCATTTT.

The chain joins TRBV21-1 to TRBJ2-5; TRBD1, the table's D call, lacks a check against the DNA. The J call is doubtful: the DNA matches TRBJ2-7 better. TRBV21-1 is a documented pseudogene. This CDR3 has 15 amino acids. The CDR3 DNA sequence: TGTGCCAGCAGCCTTTACCGGGGTCCCACTGACGAGCAGTACTTC. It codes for CASSLYRGPTDEQYF.

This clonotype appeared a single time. The CDR3 here is CASSLEGTSGGGEQFF. The CDR3 DNA follows: TGTGCCAGCAGCTTAGAAGGGACTAGCGGGGGGGGTGAGCAGTTCTTC. This chain joins TRBV7-8 and TRBJ2-1, with 16 bases lining up with TRBD2. CDR1 SGHVS and CDR2 FQNEAQ come from the germline V gene. Trimming removed 1 base from V and 9 bases from J; junction bases left unmatched: 3. The CDR3 sequence is 16 residues long.

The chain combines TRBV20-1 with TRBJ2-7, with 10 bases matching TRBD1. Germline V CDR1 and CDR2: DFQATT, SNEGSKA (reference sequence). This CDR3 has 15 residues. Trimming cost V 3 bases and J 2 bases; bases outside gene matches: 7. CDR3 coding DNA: TGCAGTGCTAGGACAGACAGGGGGCTCCCCTACGAGCAGTACTTC. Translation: CSARTDRGLPYEQYF.

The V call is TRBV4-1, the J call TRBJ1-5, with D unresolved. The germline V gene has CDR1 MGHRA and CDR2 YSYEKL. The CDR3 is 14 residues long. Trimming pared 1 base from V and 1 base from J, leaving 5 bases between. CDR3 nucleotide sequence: TGCGCCAGCAGCCAAGCGCGAAGCAATCAGCCCCAGCATTTT. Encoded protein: CASSQARSNQPQHF.

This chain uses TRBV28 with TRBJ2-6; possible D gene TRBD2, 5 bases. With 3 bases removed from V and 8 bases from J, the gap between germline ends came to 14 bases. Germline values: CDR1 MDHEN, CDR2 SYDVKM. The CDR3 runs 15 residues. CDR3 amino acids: CASSLRGMRTNVLTF. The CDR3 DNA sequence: TGTGCCAGCAGTTTGAGAGGGATGCGGACCAACGTCCTGACTTTC.

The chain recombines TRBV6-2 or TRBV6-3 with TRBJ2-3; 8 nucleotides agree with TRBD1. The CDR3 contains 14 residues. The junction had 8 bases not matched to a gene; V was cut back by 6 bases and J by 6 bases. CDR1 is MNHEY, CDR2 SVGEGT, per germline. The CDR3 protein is CASSYTTGADTQYF. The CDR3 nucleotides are TGTGCCAGCAGCTACACGACAGGGGCGGATACGCAGTATTTT.

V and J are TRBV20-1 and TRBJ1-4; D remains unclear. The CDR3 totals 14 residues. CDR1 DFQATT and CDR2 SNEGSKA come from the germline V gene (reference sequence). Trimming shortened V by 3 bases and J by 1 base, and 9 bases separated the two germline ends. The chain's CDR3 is CSASESITNEKLFF. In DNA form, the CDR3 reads TGCAGTGCTAGCGAATCAATAACTAATGAAAAACTGTTTTTT.

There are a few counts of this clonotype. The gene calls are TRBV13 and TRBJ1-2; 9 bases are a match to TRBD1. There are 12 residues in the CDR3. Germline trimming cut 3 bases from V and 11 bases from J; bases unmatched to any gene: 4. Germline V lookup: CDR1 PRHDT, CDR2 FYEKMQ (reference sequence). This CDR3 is CASSFGTGLYTF. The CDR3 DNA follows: TGTGCCAGCAGCTTCGGGACAGGGCTATACACCTTC.

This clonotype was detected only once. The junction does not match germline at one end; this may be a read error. DNA of the CDR3: TGCAGCGCATTGGGACCTAACGGACAACCCCCCCACTTT. It translates to CSALGPNGQPPHF. The chain recombines TRBV20-1 with TRBJ1-6, with a weak D call TRBD1 (5 bases). Germline V lookup: CDR1 DFQATT, CDR2 SNEGSKA (reference sequence). The CDR3 runs to 13 residues.

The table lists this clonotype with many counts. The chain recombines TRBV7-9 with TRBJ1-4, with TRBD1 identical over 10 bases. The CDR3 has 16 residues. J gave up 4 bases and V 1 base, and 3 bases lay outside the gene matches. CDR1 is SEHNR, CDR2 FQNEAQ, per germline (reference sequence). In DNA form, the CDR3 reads TGTGCCAGCAGCTTAGGACAGGGGGCGTATAATGAAAAACTGTTTTTT. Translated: CASSLGQGAYNEKLFF.

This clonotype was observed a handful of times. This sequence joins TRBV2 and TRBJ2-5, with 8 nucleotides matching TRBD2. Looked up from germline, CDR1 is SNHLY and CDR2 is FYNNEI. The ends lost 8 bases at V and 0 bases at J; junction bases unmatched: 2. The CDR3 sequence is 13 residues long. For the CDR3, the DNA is TGTGCCAGCCGCGGGGGGTACCAAGAGACCCAGTACTTC. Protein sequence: CASRGGYQETQYF.

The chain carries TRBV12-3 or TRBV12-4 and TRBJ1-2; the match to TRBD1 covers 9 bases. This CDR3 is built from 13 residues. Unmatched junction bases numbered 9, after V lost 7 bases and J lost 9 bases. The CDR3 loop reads CASNPGTGTSYTF. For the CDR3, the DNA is TGTGCCAGCAACCCTGGGACAGGGACAAGCTACACCTTC.